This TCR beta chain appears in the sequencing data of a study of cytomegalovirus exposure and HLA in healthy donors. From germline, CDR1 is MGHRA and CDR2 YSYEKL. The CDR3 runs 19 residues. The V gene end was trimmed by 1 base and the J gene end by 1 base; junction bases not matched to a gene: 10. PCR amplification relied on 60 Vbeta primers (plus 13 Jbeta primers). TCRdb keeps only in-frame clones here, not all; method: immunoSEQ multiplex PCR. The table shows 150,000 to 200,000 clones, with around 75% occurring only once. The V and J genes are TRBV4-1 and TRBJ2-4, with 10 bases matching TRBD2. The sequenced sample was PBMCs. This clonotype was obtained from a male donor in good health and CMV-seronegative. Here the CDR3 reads CASSQGASGGLGAKNIQYF. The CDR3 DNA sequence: TGCGCCAGCAGCCAAGGTGCTAGCGGGGGTTTGGGGGCCAAAAACATTCAGTACTTC.